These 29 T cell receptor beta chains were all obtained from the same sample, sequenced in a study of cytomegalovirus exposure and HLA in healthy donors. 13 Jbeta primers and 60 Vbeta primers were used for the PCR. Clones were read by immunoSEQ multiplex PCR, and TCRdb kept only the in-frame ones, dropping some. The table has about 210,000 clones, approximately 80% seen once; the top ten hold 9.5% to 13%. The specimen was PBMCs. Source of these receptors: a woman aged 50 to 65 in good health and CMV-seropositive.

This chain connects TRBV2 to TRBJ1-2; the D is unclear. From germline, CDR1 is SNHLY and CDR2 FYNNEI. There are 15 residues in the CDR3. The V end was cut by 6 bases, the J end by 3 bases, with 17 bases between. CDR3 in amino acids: CASREGNGGYYGYTF. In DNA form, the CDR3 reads TGTGCCAGCAGGGAGGGTAACGGCGGCTACTATGGCTACACCTTC.

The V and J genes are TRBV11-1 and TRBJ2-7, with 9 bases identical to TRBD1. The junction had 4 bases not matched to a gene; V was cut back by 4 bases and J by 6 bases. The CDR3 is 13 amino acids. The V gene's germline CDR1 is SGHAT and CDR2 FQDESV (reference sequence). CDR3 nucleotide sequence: TGTGCCAGCAGCTCTGACAGGGGGGTCGAGCAGTACTTC. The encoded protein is CASSSDRGVEQYF.

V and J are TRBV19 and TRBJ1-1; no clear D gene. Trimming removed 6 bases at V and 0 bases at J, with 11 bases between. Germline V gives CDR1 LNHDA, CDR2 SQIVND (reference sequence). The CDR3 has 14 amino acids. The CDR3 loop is CASSLTEMNTEAFF. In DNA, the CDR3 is TGTGCCAGTAGCTTGACGGAGATGAACACTGAAGCTTTCTTT.

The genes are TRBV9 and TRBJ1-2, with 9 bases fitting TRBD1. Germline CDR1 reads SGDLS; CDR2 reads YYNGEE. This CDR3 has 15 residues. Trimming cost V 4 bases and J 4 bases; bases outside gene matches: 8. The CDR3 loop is CASSLRTGASYGYTF. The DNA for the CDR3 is TGTGCCAGCAGCCTACGGACAGGGGCTAGCTATGGCTACACCTTC.

The CDR3 spells CASSLRTGEKLFF. The CDR3, as DNA: TGTGCCAGCAGCTTGAGGACTGGTGAAAAACTGTTTTTT. V and J are TRBV7-9 and TRBJ1-4; D is undetermined. Between the trimmed V and J ends, which lost 3 bases and 7 bases, there was a span of 9 bases. Germline V CDR1 and CDR2: SEHNR, FQNEAQ (reference sequence). This CDR3 has 13 residues.

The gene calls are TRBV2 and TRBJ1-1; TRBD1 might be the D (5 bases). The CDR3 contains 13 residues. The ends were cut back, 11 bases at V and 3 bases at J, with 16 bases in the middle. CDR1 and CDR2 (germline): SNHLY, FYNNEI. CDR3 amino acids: CAGTGMGHTEAFF. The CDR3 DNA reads TGTGCCGGCACCGGTATGGGGCACACTGAAGCTTTCTTT.

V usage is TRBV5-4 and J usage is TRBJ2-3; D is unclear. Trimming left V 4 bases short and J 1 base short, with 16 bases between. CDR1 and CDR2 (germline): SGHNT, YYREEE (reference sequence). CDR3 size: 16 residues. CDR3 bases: TGTGCCAGCAGCCCTGTAAGTCTCCGGGGCACAGATACGCAGTATTTT. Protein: CASSPVSLRGTDTQYF.

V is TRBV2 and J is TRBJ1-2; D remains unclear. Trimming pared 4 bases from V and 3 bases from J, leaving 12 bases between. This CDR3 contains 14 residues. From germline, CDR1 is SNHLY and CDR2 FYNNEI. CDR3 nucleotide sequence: TGTGCCAGCAGTGTTTCCAGGAAGGACTATGGCTACACCTTC. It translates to CASSVSRKDYGYTF. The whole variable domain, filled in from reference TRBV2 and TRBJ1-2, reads EPEVTQTPSHQVTQMGQEVILRCVPISNHLYFYWYRQILGQKVEFLVSFYNNEISEKSEIFDDQFSVERPDGSNFTLKIRSTKLEDSAMYFCASSVSRKDYGYTFGSGTRLTVV.

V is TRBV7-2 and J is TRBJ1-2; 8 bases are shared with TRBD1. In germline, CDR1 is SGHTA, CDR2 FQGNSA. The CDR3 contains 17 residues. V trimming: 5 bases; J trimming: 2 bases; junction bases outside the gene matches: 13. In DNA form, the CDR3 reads TGTGCCAGCAGCCACCCAAGGACAGGGAAAATCAACTATGGCTACACCTTC. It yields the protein CASSHPRTGKINYGYTF.

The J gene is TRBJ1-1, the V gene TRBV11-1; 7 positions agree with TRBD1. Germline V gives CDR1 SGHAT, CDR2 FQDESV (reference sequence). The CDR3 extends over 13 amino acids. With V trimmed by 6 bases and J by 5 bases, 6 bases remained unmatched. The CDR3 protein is CASRRQGRTEAFF. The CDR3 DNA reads TGTGCCAGCAGACGACAGGGAAGAACTGAAGCTTTCTTT.

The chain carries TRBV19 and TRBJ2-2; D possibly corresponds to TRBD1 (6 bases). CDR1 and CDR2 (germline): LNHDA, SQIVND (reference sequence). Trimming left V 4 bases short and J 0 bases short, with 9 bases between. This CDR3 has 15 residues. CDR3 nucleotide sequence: TGTGCCAGTAGTACCGGACAGACGAACACCGGGGAGCTGTTTTTT. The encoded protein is CASSTGQTNTGELFF.

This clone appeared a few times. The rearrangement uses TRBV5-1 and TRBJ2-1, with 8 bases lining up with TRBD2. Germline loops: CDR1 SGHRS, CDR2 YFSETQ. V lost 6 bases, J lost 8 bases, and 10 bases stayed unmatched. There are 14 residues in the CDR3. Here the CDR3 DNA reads TGCGCCAGCACTTTAAAAGCGGGGGCTCATGAGCAGTTCTTC. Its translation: CASTLKAGAHEQFF.

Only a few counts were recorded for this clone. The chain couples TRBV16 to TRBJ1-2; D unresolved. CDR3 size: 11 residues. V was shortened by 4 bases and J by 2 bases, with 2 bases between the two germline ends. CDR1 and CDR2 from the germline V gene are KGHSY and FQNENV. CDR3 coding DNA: TGTGCCAGCAGCCCAAACTATGGCTACACCTTC. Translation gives CASSPNYGYTF.

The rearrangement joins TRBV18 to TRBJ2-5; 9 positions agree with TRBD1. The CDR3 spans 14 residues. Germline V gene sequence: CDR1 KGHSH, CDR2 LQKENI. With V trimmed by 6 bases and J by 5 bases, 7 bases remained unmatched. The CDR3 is CASSHRGRGETQYF. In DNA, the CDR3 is TGTGCCAGCTCGCACAGGGGGCGCGGGGAGACCCAGTACTTC.

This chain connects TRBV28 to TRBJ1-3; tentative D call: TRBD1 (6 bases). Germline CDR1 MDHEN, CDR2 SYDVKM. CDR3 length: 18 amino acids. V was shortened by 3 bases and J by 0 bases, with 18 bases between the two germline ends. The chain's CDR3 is CASSFRRTGTSSGNTIYF. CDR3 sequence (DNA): TGTGCCAGCAGTTTCCGGAGAACAGGGACCAGCTCTGGAAACACCATATATTTT.

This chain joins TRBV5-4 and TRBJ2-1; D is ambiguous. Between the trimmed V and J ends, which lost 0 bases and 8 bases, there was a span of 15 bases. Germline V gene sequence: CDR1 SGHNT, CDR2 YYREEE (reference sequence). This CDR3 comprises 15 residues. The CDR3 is CASSLVLTNGDEQFF. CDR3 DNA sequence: TGTGCCAGCAGCTTGGTCCTCACTAACGGCGATGAGCAGTTCTTC.

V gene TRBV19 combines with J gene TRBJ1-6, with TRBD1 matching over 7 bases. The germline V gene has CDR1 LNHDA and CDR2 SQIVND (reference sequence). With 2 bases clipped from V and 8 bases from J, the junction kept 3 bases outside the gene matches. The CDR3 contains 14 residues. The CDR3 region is CASSIRQGDSPLHF. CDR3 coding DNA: TGTGCCAGTAGTATACGACAGGGTGATTCACCCCTCCACTTT.

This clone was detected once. In DNA, the CDR3 is TGTGCCAGCAGCTCAACAGGGGGAGAGAACACTGAAGCTTTCTTT. The encoded protein is CASSSTGGENTEAFF. V gene TRBV7-3 combines with J gene TRBJ1-1; the match to TRBD1 covers 8 bases. Germline CDR1 is SGHTA and CDR2 is FQGTGA. The CDR3 consists of 15 residues. V lost 4 bases to trimming and J lost 1 base; unmatched junction nucleotides: 5.

The CDR3 bases are TGCGCCAGCAGCTTGGACAGGGGAATCGGAGGCTACACCTTC. Protein sequence: CASSLDRGIGGYTF. The chain combines TRBV5-1 with TRBJ1-2; TRBD1 matches at 7 bases. The CDR3 is 14 residues long. Germline V gene sequence: CDR1 SGHRS, CDR2 YFSETQ. V shed 0 bases and J 8 bases; nucleotides not matched to a gene: 7.

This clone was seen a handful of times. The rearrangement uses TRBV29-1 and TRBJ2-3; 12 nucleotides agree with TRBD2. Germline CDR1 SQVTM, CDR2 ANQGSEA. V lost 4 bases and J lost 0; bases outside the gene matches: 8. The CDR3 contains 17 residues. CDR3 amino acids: CSVGRASGGDSTDTQYF. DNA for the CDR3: TGCAGCGTTGGAAGGGCTAGCGGGGGGGATAGCACAGATACGCAGTATTTT.

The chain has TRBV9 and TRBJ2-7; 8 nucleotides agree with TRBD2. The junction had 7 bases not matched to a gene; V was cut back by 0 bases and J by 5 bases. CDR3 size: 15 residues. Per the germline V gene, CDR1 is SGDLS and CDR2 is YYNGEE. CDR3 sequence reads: CASSVDGTRWDEQYF. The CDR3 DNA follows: TGTGCCAGCAGCGTAGACGGGACTAGGTGGGACGAGCAGTACTTC.

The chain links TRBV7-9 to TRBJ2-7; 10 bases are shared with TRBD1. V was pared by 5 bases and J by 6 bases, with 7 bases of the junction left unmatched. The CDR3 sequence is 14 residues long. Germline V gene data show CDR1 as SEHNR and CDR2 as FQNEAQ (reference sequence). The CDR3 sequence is CASSQWDRGGEQYF. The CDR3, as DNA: TGTGCCAGCAGCCAATGGGACAGGGGAGGCGAGCAGTACTTC.

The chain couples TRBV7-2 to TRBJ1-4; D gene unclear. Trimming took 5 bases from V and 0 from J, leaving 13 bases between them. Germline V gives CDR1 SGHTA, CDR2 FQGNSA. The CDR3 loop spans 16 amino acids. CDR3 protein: CASSRNRVATNEKLFF. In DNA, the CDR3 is TGTGCCAGCAGCCGTAACCGGGTTGCAACTAATGAAAAACTGTTTTTT. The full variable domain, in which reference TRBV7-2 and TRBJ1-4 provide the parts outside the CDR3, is GAGVSQSPSNKVTEKGKDVELRCDPISGHTALYWYRQSLGQGLEFLIYFQGNSAPDKSGLPSDRFSAERTGGSVSTLTIQRTQQEDSAVYLCASSRNRVATNEKLFFGSGTQLSVL.

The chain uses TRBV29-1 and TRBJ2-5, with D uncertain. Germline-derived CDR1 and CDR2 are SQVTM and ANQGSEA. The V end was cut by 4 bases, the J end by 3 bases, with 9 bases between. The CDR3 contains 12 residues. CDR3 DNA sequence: TGCAGCGTTGCGAGCGATAAAGAGACCCAGTACTTC. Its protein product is CSVASDKETQYF. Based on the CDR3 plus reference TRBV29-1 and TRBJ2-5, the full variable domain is SAVISQKPSRDICQRGTSLTIQCQVDSQVTMMFWYRQQPGQSLTLIATANQGSEATYESGFVIDKFPISRPNLTFSTLTVSNMSPEDSSIYLCSVASDKETQYFGPGTRLLVL.

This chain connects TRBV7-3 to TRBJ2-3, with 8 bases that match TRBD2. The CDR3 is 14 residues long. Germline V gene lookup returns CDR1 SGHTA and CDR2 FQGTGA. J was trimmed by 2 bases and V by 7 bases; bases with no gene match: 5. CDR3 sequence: CASTYGGDTDTQYF. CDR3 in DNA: TGTGCCAGCACCTACGGGGGGGACACAGATACGCAGTATTTT.

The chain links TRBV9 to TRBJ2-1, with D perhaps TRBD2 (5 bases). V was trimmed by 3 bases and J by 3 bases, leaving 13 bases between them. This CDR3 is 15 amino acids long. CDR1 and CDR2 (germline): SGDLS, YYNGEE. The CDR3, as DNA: TGTGCCAGCAGCGCCCGGGGAGACATCTACAATGAGCAGTTCTTC. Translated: CASSARGDIYNEQFF.

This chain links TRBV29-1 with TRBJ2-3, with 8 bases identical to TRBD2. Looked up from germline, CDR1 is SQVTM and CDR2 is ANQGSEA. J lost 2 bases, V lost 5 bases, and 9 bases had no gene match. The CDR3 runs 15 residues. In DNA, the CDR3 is TGCAGCGTTCCCTTGAGCGGGGGCGTCACAGATACGCAGTATTTT. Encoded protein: CSVPLSGGVTDTQYF.

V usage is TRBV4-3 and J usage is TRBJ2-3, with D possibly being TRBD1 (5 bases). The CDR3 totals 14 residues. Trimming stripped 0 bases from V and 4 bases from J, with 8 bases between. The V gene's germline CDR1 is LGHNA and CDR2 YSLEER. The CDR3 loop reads CASSQDRAADTQYF. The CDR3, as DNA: TGCGCCAGCAGCCAAGACAGGGCGGCAGATACGCAGTATTTT.

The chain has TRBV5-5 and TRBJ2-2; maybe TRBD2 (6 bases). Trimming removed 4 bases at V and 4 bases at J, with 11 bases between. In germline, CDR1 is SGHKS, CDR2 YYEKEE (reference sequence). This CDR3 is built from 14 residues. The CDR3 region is CASSGEAATGELFF. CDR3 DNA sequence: TGTGCCAGCAGCGGGGAGGCAGCCACCGGGGAGCTGTTTTTT.